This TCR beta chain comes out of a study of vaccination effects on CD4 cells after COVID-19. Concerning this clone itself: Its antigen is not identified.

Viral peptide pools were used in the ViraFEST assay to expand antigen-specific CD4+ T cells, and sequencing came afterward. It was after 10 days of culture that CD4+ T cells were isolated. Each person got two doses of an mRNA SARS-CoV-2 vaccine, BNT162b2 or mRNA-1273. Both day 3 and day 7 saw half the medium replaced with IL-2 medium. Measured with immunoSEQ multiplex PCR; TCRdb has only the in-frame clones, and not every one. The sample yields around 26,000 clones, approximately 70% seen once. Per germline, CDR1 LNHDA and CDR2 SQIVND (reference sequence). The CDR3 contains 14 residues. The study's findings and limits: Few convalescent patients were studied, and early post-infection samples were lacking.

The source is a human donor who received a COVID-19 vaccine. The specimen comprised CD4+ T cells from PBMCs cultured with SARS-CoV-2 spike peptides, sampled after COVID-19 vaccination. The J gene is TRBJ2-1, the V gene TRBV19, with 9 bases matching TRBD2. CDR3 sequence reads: CASLAGSSYNEQFF. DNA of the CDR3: TGTGCATCCCTAGCGGGAAGCTCCTACAATGAGCAGTTCTTC.